This is a list of T cell receptor beta chains from one sample in a study of T cells expressing NK-cell markers. TCRdb reprocessed the 5' RACE reads, with one entry per CDR3 protein and no DNA. The listing records about 550,000 distinct CDR3 sequences. The sample was blood T cells: a sorted CD56 or NKG2C T cell subset, CD4+ or CD8+ T cells, or bulk PBMC T cells (not recorded which). The receptor source for this set is a man younger than 35 in good health. The CDR3 runs from the conserved cysteine through the conserved F or W.

CASSFLQNYGYTF	TRBV5-1	TRBJ1-2
CASSLDLVTDTQYF	TRBV7-2	TRBJ2-3
CASSDPTPTVSGNTIYF	TRBV25-1	TRBJ1-3
CASSFMDSSSEAFF	TRBV27	TRBJ1-1
CASSPKVENEQYF	TRBV18	TRBJ2-7
CASSETAVTNTGELFF	TRBV10-1	TRBJ2-2
CASSPRASSYEQYF	TRBV19	TRBJ2-7
CSARRARLGSYEQYF	TRBV20-1	TRBJ2-7
CASSPTAGGPWEQFF	TRBV28	TRBJ2-1
CSASNPGTSGSTDTQYF	TRBV20-1	TRBJ2-3
CATSDTSGRIETQYF	TRBV24-1	TRBJ2-5
CSASYRDSRTGELFF	TRBV20-1	TRBJ2-2
CASSYSDGETQYF	TRBV7-8	TRBJ2-5
CASIPARKPFNEQFF	TRBV12-3/TRBV12-4	TRBJ2-1
CASSLGLGSDGYTF	TRBV12-3/TRBV12-4	TRBJ1-2
CASSPTGTPSNEQFF	TRBV4-2	TRBJ2-1
CASSISRRSYGNEQFF	TRBV19	TRBJ2-1
CAWRPNGLYNEQFF	TRBV30	TRBJ2-1
CSVDGQGTDTQYF	TRBV29-1	TRBJ2-3
CASSLRTYEQYF	TRBV5-5	TRBJ2-7
CASMLRPGIGSYEQYF	TRBV2	TRBJ2-7
CASSETTPSYEQYF	TRBV11-2	TRBJ2-7
CASSQDRGTSGRAGANVLTF	TRBV4-2	TRBJ2-6
CASSHGTANEAFF	TRBV3-1	TRBJ1-1
CSVIRQGDSGANVLTF	TRBV29-1	TRBJ2-6
CASSPVGGRGSSGAKNIQYF	TRBV19	TRBJ2-4
CATSDMRQGETPGELFF	TRBV24-1	TRBJ2-2
CASPPGLADTDTQYF	TRBV2	TRBJ2-3
CASRDFTGELFF	TRBV10-1	TRBJ2-2
CASSAYPEVASEFF	TRBV5-1	TRBJ2-1
CSSYPGTSGRSEQYF	TRBV20-1	TRBJ2-7
CASSQKPGQGHPLHF	TRBV4-3	TRBJ1-6
CASSQDGRGGAYNEQFF	TRBV4-3	TRBJ2-1
CASSPGQGRNTGELFF	TRBV11-2	TRBJ2-2
CATSRDRAGRDRFF	TRBV15	TRBJ2-1
CSVGGIPGNEQFF	TRBV29-1	TRBJ2-1
CAISDIVGKVAYEQYF	TRBV10-3	TRBJ2-7
CASNEGLAGNEQFF	TRBV2	TRBJ2-1
CATSRHRGSGANVLTF	TRBV15	TRBJ2-6
CASSPGTSGDFYNEQFF	TRBV18	TRBJ2-1
CSARAAKGQGPFQFF	TRBV20-1	TRBJ2-1
CATSDLGLAGSDTQYF	TRBV24-1	TRBJ2-3
CAIRALAGTYNEQFF	TRBV10-3	TRBJ2-1
CASSLSPLANYGYTF	TRBV5-1	TRBJ1-2
CASSYGTGTLGELFF	TRBV7-2	TRBJ2-2
CSVVSGNTEAFF	TRBV29-1	TRBJ1-1
CASSLGTVLYEQYF	TRBV14	TRBJ2-7
CASSDYYGYTF	TRBV12-3/TRBV12-4	TRBJ1-2
CASSLTRGERETQYF	TRBV28	TRBJ2-5
CASSRRTGLAGGPQGYEQYF	TRBV11-1	TRBJ2-7
CASTLTGGSYGYTF	TRBV12-3/TRBV12-4	TRBJ1-2
CASSAGSGEQYF	TRBV12-3/TRBV12-4	TRBJ2-7